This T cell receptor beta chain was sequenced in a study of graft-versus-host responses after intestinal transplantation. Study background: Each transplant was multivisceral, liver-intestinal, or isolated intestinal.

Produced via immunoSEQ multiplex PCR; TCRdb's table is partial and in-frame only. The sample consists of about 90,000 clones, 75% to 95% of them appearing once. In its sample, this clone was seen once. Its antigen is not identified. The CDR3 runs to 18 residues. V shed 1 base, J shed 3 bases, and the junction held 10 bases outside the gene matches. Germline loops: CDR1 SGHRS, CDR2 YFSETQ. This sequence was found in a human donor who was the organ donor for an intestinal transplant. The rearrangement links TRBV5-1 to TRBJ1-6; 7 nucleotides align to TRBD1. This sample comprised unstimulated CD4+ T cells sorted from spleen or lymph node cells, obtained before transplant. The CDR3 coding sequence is TGCGCCAGCAGCTTGAAGTTAGGGGGCCAAAGCTATAATTCACCCCTCCACTTT. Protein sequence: CASSLKLGGQSYNSPLHF.